Listed below are T cell receptor beta chains from one sample, sequenced in a study of blood T cell repertoires in COVID-19. Sequenced by immunoSEQ multiplex PCR; TCRdb stores in-frame clones only, minus some. The sample holds about 130,000 clones, about 80% seen once. Sequenced sample: peripheral blood. These receptors originate from a woman aged 50 to 65 with acute or convalescent COVID-19. Both conserved end residues are trimmed from each CDR3. Clone size is not always given. Where it is, it says once, few, many or a class for expanded clones.

j_call: TRBJ2-1
v_call: TRBV27
clone_size: NA
cdr3_aa: ASSLSIPSGTLYNEQF

j_call: TRBJ2-2
v_call: TRBV6-5
clone_size: few
cdr3_aa: ASTPGLDSGELF

j_call: TRBJ1-2
v_call: TRBV29-1
clone_size: once
cdr3_aa: SVGAGASYGYT

j_call: TRBJ2-2
v_call: TRBV3-1/TRBV3-2
clone_size: NA
cdr3_aa: ASSHRRTGELF

j_call: TRBJ2-5
v_call: TRBV2
clone_size: NA
cdr3_aa: ASSEATGETQETQY

j_call: TRBJ2-3
v_call: TRBV6-2/TRBV6-3
clone_size: once
cdr3_aa: ASSRNGRSDTQY

j_call: TRBJ1-3
v_call: TRBV7-9
clone_size: NA
cdr3_aa: ASSSDGASGNTIY

j_call: TRBJ1-2
v_call: TRBV28
clone_size: NA
cdr3_aa: ASASSKGLRGRGYT

j_call: TRBJ2-7
v_call: TRBV2
clone_size: NA
cdr3_aa: ASSESRDVGAGYEQY

j_call: TRBJ1-3
v_call: TRBV4-1
clone_size: NA
cdr3_aa: ASSQERTGGSGNTIY

j_call: TRBJ2-3
v_call: TRBV7-9
clone_size: NA
cdr3_aa: ASSRGTSASTDTQY

j_call: TRBJ2-3
v_call: TRBV6-5
clone_size: NA
cdr3_aa: ASSYGGGARSDTQY

j_call: TRBJ1-5
v_call: TRBV14
clone_size: NA
cdr3_aa: ASSQQSNQPQH

j_call: TRBJ1-5
v_call: TRBV23-1
clone_size: once
cdr3_aa: ASSRRDRGRQPQH

j_call: TRBJ1-1
v_call: TRBV28
clone_size: NA
cdr3_aa: ASGMRTGGSF

j_call: TRBJ1-5
v_call: TRBV6-1
clone_size: NA
cdr3_aa: ASSSTENQPQH

j_call: TRBJ2-3
v_call: TRBV3-1/TRBV3-2
clone_size: NA
cdr3_aa: ASSQDRASGNRDTQY

j_call: TRBJ1-6
v_call: TRBV28
clone_size: NA
cdr3_aa: ASSYRTAENSPLH

j_call: TRBJ1-4
v_call: TRBV21-1
clone_size: once
cdr3_aa: AREVETGGGEKLF

j_call: TRBJ1-6
v_call: TRBV6-5
clone_size: once
cdr3_aa: ASIFSGRTPLH

j_call: TRBJ2-7
v_call: TRBV7-6
clone_size: NA
cdr3_aa: ASSLALDSGEY

j_call: TRBJ2-3
v_call: TRBV19
clone_size: NA
cdr3_aa: ASSIGRTFGSGSTDTQY

j_call: TRBJ2-3
v_call: TRBV15
clone_size: NA
cdr3_aa: ATNPGTSRLVDTQY

j_call: TRBJ2-1
v_call: TRBV5-4
clone_size: NA
cdr3_aa: ASSPDTSGSFNEQF

j_call: TRBJ2-2
v_call: TRBV7-9
clone_size: NA
cdr3_aa: ASSFTGEAGELF

j_call: TRBJ2-7
v_call: TRBV29-1
clone_size: NA
cdr3_aa: SVVLRSSYEQY

j_call: TRBJ1-1
v_call: TRBV18
clone_size: NA
cdr3_aa: ASSSSRTEAF

j_call: TRBJ1-4
v_call: TRBV27
clone_size: NA
cdr3_aa: ASSLIRRGIDEKLF

j_call: TRBJ1-6
v_call: TRBV6-5
clone_size: NA
cdr3_aa: ASSAPGDSPLH

j_call: TRBJ2-3
v_call: TRBV2
clone_size: NA
cdr3_aa: ASSSGRSTDTQY

j_call: TRBJ1-1
v_call: TRBV6-2/TRBV6-3
clone_size: NA
cdr3_aa: ASSRGSRGEAF

j_call: TRBJ2-7
v_call: TRBV25-1
clone_size: NA
cdr3_aa: ASSGTLDRGYEQY